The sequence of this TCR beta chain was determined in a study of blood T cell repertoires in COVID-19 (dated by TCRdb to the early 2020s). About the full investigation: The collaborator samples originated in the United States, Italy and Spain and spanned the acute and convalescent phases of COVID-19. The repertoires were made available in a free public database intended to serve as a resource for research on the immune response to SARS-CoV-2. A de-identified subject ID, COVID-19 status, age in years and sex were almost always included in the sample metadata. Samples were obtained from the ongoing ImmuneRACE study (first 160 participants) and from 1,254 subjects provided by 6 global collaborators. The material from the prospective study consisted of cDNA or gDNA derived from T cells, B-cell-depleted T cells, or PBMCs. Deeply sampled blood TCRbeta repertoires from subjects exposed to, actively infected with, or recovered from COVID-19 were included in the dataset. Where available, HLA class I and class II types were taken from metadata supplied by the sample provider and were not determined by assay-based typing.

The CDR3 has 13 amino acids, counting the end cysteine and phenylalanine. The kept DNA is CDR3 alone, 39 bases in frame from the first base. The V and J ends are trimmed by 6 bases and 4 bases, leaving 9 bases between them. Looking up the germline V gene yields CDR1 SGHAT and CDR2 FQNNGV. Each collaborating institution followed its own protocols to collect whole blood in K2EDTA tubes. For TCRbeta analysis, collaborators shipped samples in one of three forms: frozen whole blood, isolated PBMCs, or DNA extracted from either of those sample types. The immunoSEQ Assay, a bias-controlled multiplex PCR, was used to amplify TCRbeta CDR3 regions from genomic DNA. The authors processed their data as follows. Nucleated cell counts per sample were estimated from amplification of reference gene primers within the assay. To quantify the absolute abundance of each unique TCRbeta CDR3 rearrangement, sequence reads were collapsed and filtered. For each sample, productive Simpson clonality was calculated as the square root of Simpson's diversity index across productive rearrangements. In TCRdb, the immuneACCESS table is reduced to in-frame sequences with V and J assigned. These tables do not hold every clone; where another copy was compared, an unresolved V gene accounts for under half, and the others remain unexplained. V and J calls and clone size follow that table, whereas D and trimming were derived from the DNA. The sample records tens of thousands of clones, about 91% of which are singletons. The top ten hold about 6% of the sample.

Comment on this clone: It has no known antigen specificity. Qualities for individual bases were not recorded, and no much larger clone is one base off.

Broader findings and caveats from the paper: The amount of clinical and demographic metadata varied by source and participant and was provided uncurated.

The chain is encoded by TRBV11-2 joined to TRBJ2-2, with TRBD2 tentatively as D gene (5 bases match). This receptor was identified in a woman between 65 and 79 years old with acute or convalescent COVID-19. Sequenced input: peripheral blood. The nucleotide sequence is TGTGCCAGCAGTCCGGCGGGCACCGGGGAGCTGTTTTTT. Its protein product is CASSPAGTGELFF.